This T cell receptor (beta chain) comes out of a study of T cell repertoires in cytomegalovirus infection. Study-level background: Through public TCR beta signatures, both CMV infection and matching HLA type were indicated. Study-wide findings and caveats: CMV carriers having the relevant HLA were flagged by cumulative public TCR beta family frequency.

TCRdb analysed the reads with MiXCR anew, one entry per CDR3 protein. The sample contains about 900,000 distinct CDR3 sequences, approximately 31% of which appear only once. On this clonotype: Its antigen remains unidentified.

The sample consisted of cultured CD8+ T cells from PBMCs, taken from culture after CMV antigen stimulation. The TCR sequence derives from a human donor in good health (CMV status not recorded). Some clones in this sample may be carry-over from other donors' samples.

The CDR3 region is CASSQKAGRLGYTF. DNA of the CDR3: TGTGCCAGCAGCCAAAAAGCAGGGCGTCTAGGCTACACCTTC. J is TRBJ1-2 and V is TRBV14; the D gene is possibly TRBD1 (5 bases). The CDR3 is 14 amino acids. The germline V gene encodes CDR1 SGHDN and CDR2 FVKESK. Trimming pared 2 bases from V and 8 bases from J, leaving 15 bases between.